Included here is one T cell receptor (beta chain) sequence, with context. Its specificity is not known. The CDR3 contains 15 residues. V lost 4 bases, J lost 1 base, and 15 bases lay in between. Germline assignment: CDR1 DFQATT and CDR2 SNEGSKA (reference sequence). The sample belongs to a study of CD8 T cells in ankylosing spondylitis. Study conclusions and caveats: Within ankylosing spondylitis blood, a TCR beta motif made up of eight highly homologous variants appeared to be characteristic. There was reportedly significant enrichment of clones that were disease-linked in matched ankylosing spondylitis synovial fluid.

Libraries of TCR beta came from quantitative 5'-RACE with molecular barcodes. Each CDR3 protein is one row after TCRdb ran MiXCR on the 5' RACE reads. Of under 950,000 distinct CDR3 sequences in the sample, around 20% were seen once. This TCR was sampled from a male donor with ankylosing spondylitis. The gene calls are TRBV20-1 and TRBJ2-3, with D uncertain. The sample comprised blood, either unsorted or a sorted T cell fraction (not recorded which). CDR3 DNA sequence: TGCAGTGCTATATACGGATTTTATGGCACAGATACGCAGTATTTT. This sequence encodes CSAIYGFYGTDTQYF.